The rows below give T cell receptor beta chains drawn from one sample of a study of Ad26.COV2.S vaccination and SARS-CoV-2 variants. This table comes from immunoSEQ multiplex PCR, and its TCRdb copy is limited to in-frame clones, with some not included. The repertoire includes about 480,000 clones, roughly 87% of them detected once, and roughly 12% sits in the top ten. Sequencing was performed on peripheral blood, taken in a trial of Ad26.COV2.S vaccine versus placebo. All receptors come from a person aged 18-60 years who received the Ad26.COV2.S COVID-19 vaccine or a placebo. The CDR3 runs from the conserved cysteine through the conserved F or W. Each record gives: V gene, J gene, clone size, D gene, CDR3 DNA, CDR3 protein. D genes are given only for firm matches. For some rows the clone size is stated as once, few or many, or as a class when expanded; others skip it.

v_call: TRBV9; j_call: TRBJ1-1; clone_size: NA; d_call: NA; cdr3_nt: TGTGCCAGCAGCGTACGTAGGGGATCTGAAGCTTTCTTT; cdr3_aa: CASSVRRGSEAFF
v_call: TRBV5-1; j_call: TRBJ2-7; clone_size: NA; d_call: NA; cdr3_nt: TGCGCCAGCAAAGGGGGTGGAGACGAGCAGTACTTC; cdr3_aa: CASKGGGDEQYF
v_call: TRBV7-9; j_call: TRBJ2-1; clone_size: NA; d_call: NA; cdr3_nt: TGTGCCAGCAGCTTAGAATCCTTCGGTGAGCAGTTCTTC; cdr3_aa: CASSLESFGEQFF
v_call: TRBV27; j_call: TRBJ1-6; clone_size: NA; d_call: TRBD1; cdr3_nt: TGTGCCAGCAGGGACAGGGTATCACCCCTCCACTTT; cdr3_aa: CASRDRVSPLHF
v_call: TRBV5-5; j_call: TRBJ2-7; clone_size: once; d_call: NA; cdr3_nt: TGTGCCAGCAGCCCCCAATGGAGCTCCTACGAGCAGTACTTC; cdr3_aa: CASSPQWSSYEQYF
v_call: TRBV29-1; j_call: TRBJ2-7; clone_size: NA; d_call: TRBD2; cdr3_nt: TGCAGCGTTGAGGGGCTAGCGGGACGAGTCGAGCAGTACTTC; cdr3_aa: CSVEGLAGRVEQYF
v_call: TRBV7-3; j_call: TRBJ2-2; clone_size: NA; d_call: NA; cdr3_nt: TGTGCCAGCAGCACGGACAGTCTCACCGGGGAGCTGTTTTTT; cdr3_aa: CASSTDSLTGELFF
v_call: TRBV9; j_call: TRBJ2-3; clone_size: NA; d_call: TRBD2; cdr3_nt: TGTGCCAGCAGCGTAGAAGCGGGGCTCACAGATACGCAGTATTTT; cdr3_aa: CASSVEAGLTDTQYF
v_call: TRBV28; j_call: TRBJ2-1; clone_size: NA; d_call: TRBD2; cdr3_nt: TGTGCCAGCAGTTCATTAGCGGGGAGGTCCTACAATGAGCAGTTCTTC; cdr3_aa: CASSSLAGRSYNEQFF
v_call: TRBV14; j_call: TRBJ2-7; clone_size: NA; d_call: TRBD1; cdr3_nt: TGTGCCAGCAGCCGGACAGGGGGCACGTACGAGCAGTACTTC; cdr3_aa: CASSRTGGTYEQYF
v_call: TRBV7-9; j_call: TRBJ2-1; clone_size: once; d_call: NA; cdr3_nt: TGTGCCAGCAGCCGCGAGGGTCTGAGCTCCTACAATGAGCAGTTCTTC; cdr3_aa: CASSREGLSSYNEQFF